This TCR beta chain was captured by sequencing in a study of blood T cell repertoires in COVID-19. Study information: There were acute and convalescent COVID-19 samples, and they came from the United States, Italy and Spain.

Assay: immunoSEQ multiplex PCR; the TCRdb copy retains only in-frame clones and omits some. Of about 430,000 clones listed, approximately 90% are singletons. Participants were aged about 18 to 90 years, lived in around 25 US areas, and enrolled virtually. V gave up 5 bases and J gave up 2 bases, with 12 bases separating them. The germline V gene encodes CDR1 KGHDR and CDR2 SFDVKD. CDR3 length: 15 amino acids. This clone has just a few counts. V gene TRBV24-1 combines with J gene TRBJ1-3; D remains ambiguous. The sequenced material came from PBMCs or T cells enriched from blood (not recorded which). The clonotype comes from a woman in her 30s with acute COVID-19. In nucleotides, the CDR3 is TGTGCCACCAGTGGGGCCGACGACCCTGGAAACACCATATATTTT. Its translation: CATSGADDPGNTIYF.